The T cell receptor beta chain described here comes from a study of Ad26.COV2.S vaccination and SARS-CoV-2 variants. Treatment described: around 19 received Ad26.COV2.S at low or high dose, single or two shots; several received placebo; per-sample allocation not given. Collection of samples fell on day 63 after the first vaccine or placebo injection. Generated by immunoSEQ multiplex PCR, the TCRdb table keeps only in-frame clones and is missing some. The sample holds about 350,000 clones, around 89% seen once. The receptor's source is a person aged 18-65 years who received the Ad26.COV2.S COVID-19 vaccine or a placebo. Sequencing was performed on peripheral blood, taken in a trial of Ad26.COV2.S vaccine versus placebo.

The CDR3, as DNA: TGTGCCAGCAACCCTCAGGGTATTTCGAACTATGGCTACACCTTC. Protein product: CASNPQGISNYGYTF. The gene calls are TRBV2 and TRBJ1-2, with D possibly being TRBD1 (5 bases). V gave up 7 bases and J gave up 2 bases, with 17 bases separating them. The CDR3 has 15 residues. Germline values: CDR1 SNHLY, CDR2 FYNNEI. Variable domain in full (rest from reference TRBV2 and TRBJ1-2): EPEVTQTPSHQVTQMGQEVILRCVPISNHLYFYWYRQILGQKVEFLVSFYNNEISEKSEIFDDQFSVERPDGSNFTLKIRSTKLEDSAMYFCASNPQGISNYGYTFGSGTRLTVV.